This entry lists 31 T cell receptor beta chains sequenced from one sample in a study of Ad26.COV2.S vaccination and SARS-CoV-2 variants. Sequencing was performed with immunoSEQ multiplex PCR; in TCRdb, only in-frame clones are kept and a portion is missing. Among over 200,000 clones listed, roughly 90% were seen once. Treatment indicated: some 20 received Ad26.COV2.S at low or high dose, single or two shots; about five received placebo; per-sample allocation not given. Day 63 after the first injection of vaccine or placebo was the sampling time. This sample comprised peripheral blood, obtained in a trial of Ad26.COV2.S vaccine versus placebo. The source of these receptors is a person aged 18-65 years who received the Ad26.COV2.S COVID-19 vaccine or a placebo.

This clone has more than one count but fewer than ten. Other DNA sequences in the sample encode the same CDR3. V usage is TRBV2 and J usage is TRBJ1-1, with a weak D call TRBD1 (6 bases). Looked up from germline, CDR1 is SNHLY and CDR2 is FYNNEI. The CDR3 is 14 residues long. V lost 6 bases and J lost 3, with 14 bases in between. As DNA, the CDR3 is TGTGCCAGCAGAGCCAGGGGCAGGGACACTGAAGCTTTCTTT. Encoded protein: CASRARGRDTEAFF.

The chain links TRBV7-2 to TRBJ2-5; D uncertain. Per the germline V gene, CDR1 is SGHTA and CDR2 is FQGNSA. V lost 3 bases and J lost 9, with 14 bases in between. CDR3 length equals 13 residues. The CDR3 sequence: CASSLDGPGAQYF. CDR3 sequence (DNA): TGTGCCAGCAGCTTGGACGGCCCTGGGGCCCAGTACTTC.

This chain joins TRBV2 and TRBJ1-5; D remains ambiguous. Between the trimmed V and J ends, which lost 7 bases and 2 bases, there was a span of 15 bases. Germline V gene lookup returns CDR1 SNHLY and CDR2 FYNNEI. The CDR3 totals 15 residues. This CDR3 reads CASKTQNGGNQPQHF. The DNA of the CDR3 is TGTGCCAGCAAAACACAGAACGGGGGCAATCAGCCCCAGCATTTT.

The chain carries TRBV28 and TRBJ1-6; no definite D call. Germline V gives CDR1 MDHEN, CDR2 SYDVKM. The ends were cut back, 10 bases at V and 7 bases at J, with 14 bases in the middle. CDR3 length: 13 amino acids. The CDR3 spells CATNRHKNSPLHF. The CDR3 nucleotides read TGTGCCACGAATCGACACAAAAATTCACCCCTCCACTTT.

J is TRBJ2-1 and V is TRBV24-1; TRBD2 matches at 7 bases. The CDR3 sequence is 18 residues long. V was clipped by 3 bases and J by 0 bases; unmatched bases: 10. Germline V lookup: CDR1 KGHDR, CDR2 SFDVKD. The CDR3 is CATSDGGDRDRSYNEQFF. The DNA of the CDR3 is TGTGCCACCAGTGATGGGGGGGACCGGGACCGCTCCTACAATGAGCAGTTCTTC.

Only a few counts were recorded for this clone. This rearrangement joins TRBV6-2 or TRBV6-3 to TRBJ2-7; D gene ambiguous. The CDR3 spans 11 residues. Trimming cost V 5 bases and J 6 bases, with 8 bases left between them. Germline V gene sequence: CDR1 MNHEY, CDR2 SVGEGT. The CDR3: CASSAVSEQYF. As DNA, the CDR3 is TGTGCCAGCAGTGCCGTGAGCGAGCAGTACTTC.

The V and J genes are TRBV2 and TRBJ2-5; TRBD2 is a possible D gene (6 bases). Germline CDR1 and CDR2: SNHLY and FYNNEI. The CDR3 is made up of 14 amino acids. The V gene lost 7 bases and the J gene lost 5 bases, with 17 bases spanning the gap. The CDR3 DNA reads TGTGCCAGCACGGGGTCTAAGGGGACTGAGACCCAGTACTTC. Translated: CASTGSKGTETQYF.

This clone was recorded only once. The chain links TRBV18 to TRBJ2-3; possible D gene TRBD2, 5 bases. V lost 2 bases and J lost 2, with 8 bases in between. The CDR3 runs 14 residues. CDR1 and CDR2 (germline): KGHSH, LQKENI. DNA of the CDR3: TGTGCCAGCTCACCATGGGGAGACACAGATACGCAGTATTTT. Amino acids: CASSPWGDTDTQYF.

The gene calls are TRBV5-5 and TRBJ2-7, with D hard to call. There are 14 residues in the CDR3. The germline V gene has CDR1 SGHKS and CDR2 YYEKEE (reference sequence). Trimming removed 2 bases from V and 3 bases from J, with 12 bases in between. CDR3 sequence reads: CASSFREYYYEQYF. For the CDR3, the DNA is TGTGCCAGCAGCTTTCGAGAATATTACTACGAGCAGTACTTC.

This clone showed up just once. The chain employs TRBV7-2 and TRBJ1-2; D gene uncertain. Germline-derived CDR1 and CDR2 are SGHTA and FQGNSA. V lost 1 base to trimming and J lost 4 bases, with 7 bases between them. This CDR3 has 13 amino acids. The chain's CDR3 is CASSLGQSYGYTF. The CDR3 DNA reads TGTGCCAGCAGCTTAGGTCAGTCCTATGGCTACACCTTC.

This sequence joins TRBV19 and TRBJ1-2; TRBD1 matches 9 bases. The germline V gene has CDR1 LNHDA and CDR2 SQIVND (reference sequence). Unmatched junction bases numbered 0, after V lost 1 base and J lost 3 bases. This CDR3 contains 14 residues. The CDR3 loop reads CASSIGTGDYGYTF. CDR3 DNA: TGTGCCAGTAGTATAGGGACAGGGGACTATGGCTACACCTTC.

The V call is TRBV10-3, the J call TRBJ1-1; no clear D. Germline V CDR1 and CDR2: ENHRY, SYGVKD. Trimming stripped 5 bases from V and 3 bases from J, with 10 bases between. The CDR3 length is 13 residues. This CDR3 is CAISQVRDTEAFF. As DNA, the CDR3 is TGTGCCATCAGTCAGGTGAGGGACACTGAAGCTTTCTTT.

The genes are TRBV7-2 and TRBJ2-7, with TRBD2 matching 8 bases. J lost 3 bases, V lost 2 bases, and 9 bases had no gene match. CDR1 SGHTA and CDR2 FQGNSA come from the germline V gene. This CDR3 contains 16 residues. CDR3 nucleotide sequence: TGTGCCAGCAGCTTAACGGGGGGGCCAGGAGTCTACGAGCAGTACTTC. It codes for CASSLTGGPGVYEQYF.

This clone has only a few counts. J is TRBJ2-1 and V is TRBV30; possible D gene TRBD2, 7 bases. Trimming shortened V by 0 bases and J by 3 bases, and 27 bases separated the two germline ends. Germline V gene data show CDR1 as GTSNPN and CDR2 as SVGIG (reference sequence). The CDR3 loop spans 20 amino acids. CDR3 protein: CAWSVGGLIGREPYYNEQFF. In DNA, the CDR3 is TGTGCCTGGAGTGTAGGGGGGTTGATTGGGAGGGAGCCATACTACAATGAGCAGTTCTTC.

This clone was recorded only once. V gene TRBV4-3 combines with J gene TRBJ2-2; D not resolved. Trimming shortened V by 1 base and J by 6 bases, and 12 bases separated the two germline ends. CDR1 LGHNA and CDR2 YSLEER come from the germline V gene. The CDR3 sequence is 15 residues long. The chain's CDR3 is CASSQVSMGPGELFF. The CDR3 nucleotides read TGCGCCAGCAGCCAAGTCTCCATGGGTCCCGGGGAGCTGTTTTTT.

The rearrangement links TRBV14 to TRBJ1-1; no firm D call. Trimming took 2 bases from V and 1 from J, leaving 14 bases between them. The CDR3 loop spans 16 amino acids. CDR1 is SGHDN and CDR2 is FVKESK in the germline V gene. The CDR3 protein is CASSQILGPTNTEAFF. The CDR3 DNA reads as TGTGCCAGCAGCCAAATATTAGGACCGACGAACACTGAAGCTTTCTTT.

The J gene is TRBJ2-3, the V gene TRBV27, with D perhaps matching TRBD1 or TRBD2 (5 bases each). Trimming took off 1 base at V and 2 bases at J, with 7 bases between the two ends. Germline assignment: CDR1 MNHEY and CDR2 SMNVEV (reference sequence). This CDR3 region has 14 residues. The CDR3 coding sequence is TGTGCCAGCAGTTTATGGGACGACACAGATACGCAGTATTTT. Its translation is CASSLWDDTDTQYF.

The chain links TRBV18 to TRBJ1-6; the D is unclear. The ends were cut back, 3 bases at V and 7 bases at J, with 10 bases in the middle. The germline V gene has CDR1 KGHSH and CDR2 LQKENI. This CDR3 comprises 14 residues. The CDR3, as DNA: TGTGCCAGCTCACCGTCGACGGGAAATTCACCCCTCCACTTT. Residues: CASSPSTGNSPLHF. Supplemented by reference TRBV18 and TRBJ1-6, the full variable domain reads NAGVMQNPRHLVRRRGQEARLRCSPMKGHSHVYWYRQLPEEGLKFMVYLQKENIIDESGMPKERFSAEFPKEGPSILRIQQVVRGDSAAYFCASSPSTGNSPLHFGNGTRLTVT.

This rearrangement joins TRBV27 to TRBJ2-1, with D possibly TRBD2 on 5 matching bases. Per the germline V gene, CDR1 is MNHEY and CDR2 is SMNVEV (reference sequence). The ends were cut back, 3 bases at V and 9 bases at J, with 15 bases in the middle. The CDR3 sequence is 14 residues long. DNA of the CDR3: TGTGCCAGCAGTTTTGCGCTAGCCTTCTCTGAGCAGTTCTTC. Amino acid sequence: CASSFALAFSEQFF.

The rearrangement uses TRBV6-5 and TRBJ1-4; perhaps TRBD1 as D (6 bases). From germline, CDR1 is MNHEY and CDR2 SVGAGI. This CDR3 spans 12 amino acids. V gave up 6 bases and J gave up 15 bases, with 17 bases separating them. CDR3 loop: CASRTASDRLFF. The CDR3 region has the DNA TGTGCCAGCAGGACCGCTAGCGACAGGTTGTTTTTT.

The chain uses TRBV28 and TRBJ2-2, with 11 bases identical to TRBD1. V gave up 6 bases and J gave up 7 bases; unmatched junction bases: 7. The CDR3 has 15 amino acids. CDR1 and CDR2 (germline): MDHEN, SYDVKM. The CDR3 nucleotides are TGTGCCAGCAGCCCGGACAGGGGGCTTGGCGGGGAGCTGTTTTTT. It encodes CASSPDRGLGGELFF.

The rearrangement uses TRBV30 and TRBJ1-5; D call uncertain. The CDR3 has 12 amino acids. Germline loops: CDR1 GTSNPN, CDR2 SVGIG (reference sequence). Trimming removed 8 bases from V and 2 bases from J, with 10 bases in between. The CDR3 protein is CAAGDGNQPQHF. The CDR3 DNA follows: TGTGCCGCGGGAGATGGCAATCAGCCCCAGCATTTT.

The chain carries TRBV12-3 or TRBV12-4 and TRBJ2-1, with D hard to call. The CDR3 runs 13 residues. V was pared by 3 bases and J by 8 bases, with 11 bases between. The CDR3 coding sequence is TGTGCCAGCAGTTTCGGGTCTGGCGATGAGCAGTTCTTC. Amino acid sequence: CASSFGSGDEQFF.

The chain links TRBV9 to TRBJ2-2; 9 bases fit TRBD2. Germline lookup yields CDR1 SGDLS and CDR2 YYNGEE. The trim removed 0 bases at V and 3 bases at J, leaving 6 bases unmatched. The CDR3 sequence is 17 residues long. The CDR3 reads CASSVAPSGAYTGELFF. CDR3 in DNA: TGTGCCAGCAGCGTAGCCCCTAGCGGGGCTTACACCGGGGAGCTGTTTTTT.

J is TRBJ2-7 and V is TRBV7-2, with D uncertain. CDR1 is SGHTA and CDR2 is FQGNSA in the germline V gene. The germline V and J ends were trimmed by 2 bases and 6 bases, with 23 bases remaining between them. The CDR3 consists of 17 residues. The CDR3 region is CASSLTGRRHYPSEQYF. As DNA, the CDR3 is TGTGCCAGCAGCTTAACGGGTCGAAGACACTACCCTTCCGAGCAGTACTTC.

The chain carries TRBV11-2 and TRBJ1-2, with a tentative D call TRBD1 (5 bases). V was shortened by 0 bases and J by 10 bases, with 12 bases between the two germline ends. The germline V gene has CDR1 SGHAT and CDR2 FQNNGV. CDR3 length: 13 residues. CDR3 DNA sequence: TGTGCCAGCAGCTTAGACCAGGGATTCGACTACACCTTC. Amino acid sequence: CASSLDQGFDYTF.

About this clone: Additional DNA sequences in this sample encode the identical CDR3. This chain joins TRBV28 and TRBJ2-6; 8 positions match TRBD1. The CDR3 runs to 15 residues. V lost 3 bases to trimming and J lost 4 bases; unmatched junction nucleotides: 2. Per germline, CDR1 MDHEN and CDR2 SYDVKM. The CDR3 is CASSLTGVGANVLTF. The CDR3 bases are TGTGCCAGCAGTTTGACAGGGGTGGGGGCCAACGTCCTGACTTTC.

Turning to this clone: A read error may produce the germline difference seen at one junction end. The J gene is TRBJ2-3, the V gene TRBV13; 11 nucleotides line up with TRBD1. Germline values: CDR1 PRHDT, CDR2 FYEKMQ (reference sequence). There are 14 residues in the CDR3. The CDR3 DNA reads TGTGCCAGCAGCATAGGACAGGGGGCGGATACGCAGTATTTT. It codes for CASSIGQGADTQYF.

Note on this clone: At one end, the junction sequence differs from germline, possibly due to a read error. This chain links TRBV6-1 with TRBJ2-5, with D unresolved. Germline V CDR1 and CDR2: MNHNS, SASEGT. The CDR3 has 14 amino acids. As DNA, the CDR3 is TGTGCCAGCAGCGAAGCCCCCCTGTCAGTTGTAAAGTACTTC. Residues: CASSEAPLSVVKYF.

This chain links TRBV19 with TRBJ1-1; 7 bases line up with TRBD1. CDR1 LNHDA and CDR2 SQIVND come from the germline V gene (reference sequence). This CDR3 region has 15 residues. The trim removed 5 bases at V and 3 bases at J, leaving 9 bases unmatched. The CDR3 reads CASSETGWVDTEAFF. The CDR3 region has the DNA TGTGCCAGTAGTGAGACAGGGTGGGTGGACACTGAAGCTTTCTTT.

The V gene is TRBV7-2, the J gene TRBJ1-4, with no clear D. The CDR3 sequence is 15 residues long. Germline CDR1 is SGHTA and CDR2 is FQGNSA. Between the trimmed V and J ends, which lost 0 bases and 0 bases, there was a span of 5 bases. As DNA, the CDR3 is TGTGCCAGCAGCTTAGCGGGTGCAACTAATGAAAAACTGTTTTTT. Its protein product is CASSLAGATNEKLFF.